The T cell receptor beta chain under discussion was sequenced for a study of shared clonotypes between healthy human individuals. The study's findings and limits: Some clonotypes were shared by all four sorted-subset donors, while others were not shared. The non-shared ones had lower generation probabilities than the shared ones. Between a handful of donors, naive CD4 clonotypes were shared at a level of around 5.2%. The diversity represented, both genetic and in exposure history, was limited by few donors.

Data came from immunoSEQ multiplex PCR; TCRdb stores just in-frame clones and leaves some out. The table has about 980,000 clones, more than 75% seen once. Healthy HIV-negative adults without recent acute infections or vaccinations served as donors. Only one count was recorded for this clone. Its antigen is not identified. V shed 3 bases and J 3 bases; nucleotides not matched to a gene: 5. This CDR3 region has 15 residues. Germline CDR1 SGHNT, CDR2 YYREEE (reference sequence). V and J are TRBV5-4 and TRBJ2-3; 9 positions agree with TRBD2. This sequence originates from a man between 18 and 35 years old in good health. The sample was memory CD4+ T cells sorted from blood. Subset denoted: CD45RA-negative fraction. The CDR3 loop reads CASSSRSGGTDTQYF. CDR3 coding DNA: TGTGCCAGCAGCTCGCGTAGCGGGGGAACAGATACGCAGTATTTT.